This TCR beta chain was captured in a study of blood T cell repertoires in COVID-19. At the level of the study: Acute and convalescent COVID-19 samples came from the United States, Italy and Spain. The cDNA or gDNA used as material had been derived from T cells, B-cell-depleted T cells, or PBMCs.

In regard to this clone: Germline is not matched at one junction end, which may reflect a read error.

Germline V gene sequence: CDR1 SGHRS, CDR2 YFSETQ. This CDR3 region has 14 residues. Original methodology: Amplification of reference gene primers provided the estimated nucleated cell counts. The method was immunoSEQ multiplex PCR; TCRdb's version includes in-frame clones alone and lacks a portion of them. The DNA gave D and trimming, while V, J and clone size come from that table. Of approximately 210,000 clones detected, approximately 81% appear once; the ten largest clones hold 3.6%. V usage is TRBV5-1 and J usage is TRBJ2-1; tentative D call: TRBD1 (6 bases). The sequenced sample consisted of peripheral blood. This receptor was identified in a woman aged 80 or over with acute or convalescent COVID-19. The CDR3 DNA reads as TGCGCCAGCAGATTGGACAGTTCCTACAATGAGCAGTTCTTC. It specifies CASRLDSSYNEQFF.